The 12 T cell receptor beta chains in this list originate from one sample, sequenced in a study of technical replicates of blood from several donors. The table came from immunoSEQ multiplex PCR; TCRdb's copy has only in-frame clones and leaves some out. Of tens of thousands of clones listed, around 94% are singletons. Sequenced input: T cells isolated from PBMCs. The receptors here all came from a human donor in good health.

The CDR3 region is CASSLSGPTGAEQYF. CDR3 coding DNA: TGTGCCAGCAGTTTATCGGGGCCCACAGGGGCCGAGCAGTACTTC. V and J are TRBV27 and TRBJ2-7; 7 bases agree with TRBD1. J gave up 6 bases and V 0 bases, and 8 bases lay outside the gene matches. In germline, CDR1 is MNHEY, CDR2 SMNVEV (reference sequence). This CDR3 contains 15 residues.

This clone appeared a single time. This chain uses TRBV7-9 with TRBJ2-5; D perhaps matches TRBD1 (5 bases). V lost 4 bases and J lost 12, with 18 bases in between. The germline V gene has CDR1 SEHNR and CDR2 FQNEAQ (reference sequence). CDR3 length equals 13 residues. The CDR3 sequence: CASSSVTDRGKYF. Here the CDR3 DNA reads TGTGCCAGCAGCTCCGTCACCGATAGGGGAAAGTACTTC.

The chain joins TRBV5-8 to TRBJ2-1; TRBD2 agrees at 13 bases. Germline lookup yields CDR1 SGHTS and CDR2 YDEGEE. This CDR3 is 14 amino acids long. V shed 1 base, J shed 12 bases, and the junction held 4 bases outside the gene matches. CDR3 sequence (DNA): TGTGCCAGCAGCTTGTACACTAGCGGGAGGGGGCAGTTCTTC. This sequence encodes CASSLYTSGRGQFF. The full variable domain, in which reference TRBV5-8 and TRBJ2-1 provide the parts outside the CDR3, is EAGVTQSPTHLIKTRGQQATLRCSPISGHTSVYWYQQALGLGLQFLLWYDEGEERNRGNFPPRFSGRQFPNYSSELNVNALELEDSALYLCASSLYTSGRGQFFGPGTRLTVL.

V and J are TRBV19 and TRBJ1-2, with 9 bases identical to TRBD1. The CDR3 runs 16 residues. V dropped 6 bases and J dropped 3; count of bases not matched to a gene: 11. Germline lookup yields CDR1 LNHDA and CDR2 SQIVND (reference sequence). The CDR3 region has the DNA TGTGCCAGTAGAGGTTGGGGACAGGGAGATTACTATGGCTACACCTTC. Protein: CASRGWGQGDYYGYTF.

A single count supports this clone. The rearrangement links TRBV4-1 to TRBJ1-1, with D possibly matching TRBD1 (5 bases). Germline V lookup: CDR1 MGHRA, CDR2 YSYEKL. The CDR3 sequence is 15 residues long. V was trimmed by 1 base and J by 8 bases, leaving 17 bases between them. The CDR3, as DNA: TGCGCCAGCAGCCAAGTTTCGGTAGGGGCCCTGGAAGCTTTCTTT. It specifies CASSQVSVGALEAFF.

This chain joins TRBV27 and TRBJ2-2; D perhaps matches TRBD2 (6 bases). The CDR3 contains 18 residues. Germline lookup yields CDR1 MNHEY and CDR2 SMNVEV (reference sequence). Trimming took off 3 bases at V and 3 bases at J, with 20 bases between the two ends. The DNA for the CDR3 is TGTGCCAGCAGTTTGCGGGCTTATGGGGGAGGAGACACCGGGGAGCTGTTTTTT. This codes for CASSLRAYGGGDTGELFF.

This clone was observed once. The V call is TRBV27, the J call TRBJ2-4, with TRBD1 matching over 7 bases. Germline CDR1 and CDR2: MNHEY and SMNVEV (reference sequence). The trim removed 5 bases at V and 8 bases at J, leaving 9 bases unmatched. This CDR3 is 14 amino acids long. The CDR3: CASSRGPLLDIQYF. The CDR3 DNA sequence: TGTGCCAGCAGTAGGGGGCCCCTCTTAGACATTCAGTACTTC.

The genes are TRBV6-1 and TRBJ1-1; D not certain. The germline V and J ends were trimmed by 4 bases and 1 base, with 10 bases remaining between them. Germline-derived CDR1 and CDR2 are MNHNS and SASEGT. CDR3 size: 14 residues. The CDR3 bases are TGTGCCAGCAGTGTTAAGGGAGCGAACACTGAAGCTTTCTTT. Protein: CASSVKGANTEAFF.

The chain carries TRBV4-1 and TRBJ2-3; 10 positions agree with TRBD2. The CDR3 spans 21 residues. Germline CDR1 is MGHRA and CDR2 is YSYEKL. Germline trimming cut 3 bases from V and 0 bases from J; bases unmatched to any gene: 18. The CDR3 protein is CASSQGPMGSGRPGSTDTQYF. DNA for the CDR3: TGCGCCAGCAGCCAGGGCCCTATGGGTAGCGGGAGGCCCGGTAGCACAGATACGCAGTATTTT.

V gene TRBV28 combines with J gene TRBJ2-7; D possibly corresponds to TRBD2 (5 bases). V was pared by 1 base and J by 3 bases, with 13 bases between. Germline loops: CDR1 MDHEN, CDR2 SYDVKM. The CDR3 has 15 residues. CDR3 bases: TGTGCCAGCAGTTTATACGGGGAAGTCTTCTACGAGCAGTACTTC. As protein: CASSLYGEVFYEQYF.

The rearrangement joins TRBV11-3 to TRBJ1-2, with 9 bases fitting TRBD1. In germline, CDR1 is SGHNT, CDR2 YENEEA. With V trimmed by 3 bases and J by 9 bases, 5 bases remained unmatched. The CDR3 extends over 13 amino acids. This CDR3 is CASSLSGTGRYTF. The CDR3 bases are TGTGCCAGCAGCTTGTCCGGGACAGGGCGCTACACCTTC.

V gene TRBV30 combines with J gene TRBJ2-1; 8 bases line up with TRBD2. The trim removed 0 bases at V and 4 bases at J, leaving 5 bases unmatched. The length of the CDR3 is 15 residues. Germline values: CDR1 GTSNPN, CDR2 SVGIG (reference sequence). CDR3 residues: CAWSVRRGVYNEQFF. The CDR3 region has the DNA TGTGCCTGGAGTGTTAGGCGGGGGGTGTACAATGAGCAGTTCTTC.